Listed below are T cell receptor beta chains from one sample, sequenced in a study of cytomegalovirus exposure and HLA in healthy donors. Method: immunoSEQ multiplex PCR; TCRdb's copy keeps in-frame clones and lacks some. This repertoire shows under 200,000 clones, roughly 73% found once; its top ten account for less than 9.5%. The sample comprised PBMCs. The receptors here all came from a woman between 40 and 55 years old in good health and CMV-seropositive. Both conserved end residues are part of each CDR3. D genes are given only for firm matches. Clone size is given for some rows only: seen once, a few or many times, or a class if the clone is expanded.

j_call v_call d_call clone_size cdr3_nt cdr3_aa
TRBJ1-2 TRBV7-3 - few TGTGCCAGCAGCTTAACAGGGGGTGGAGGTGCTGGCTACACCTTC CASSLTGGGGAGYTF
TRBJ2-2 TRBV7-9 TRBD2 - TGTGCCAGCAGCTTATTAGCGGGAGTCGCCGGGGAGCTGTTTTTT CASSLLAGVAGELFF
TRBJ2-7 TRBV27 TRBD1 - TGTGCCAGCAGTTTGTCCGGGACAGGGTTTTACGAGCAGTACTTC CASSLSGTGFYEQYF
TRBJ1-5 TRBV11-2 - few TGTGCCAGCAGCTTGGCCGGGGGGAGAGGTCAGCCCCAGCATTTT CASSLAGGRGQPQHF
TRBJ1-5 TRBV6-1 TRBD1 - TGTGCCAGCAGAAGGACAGGGGCGCAACAGCCCCAGCATTTT CASRRTGAQQPQHF
TRBJ2-7 TRBV2 - few TGTGCCAGCACGGAGGGAGGCCGCTACGAGCAGTACTTC CASTEGGRYEQYF
TRBJ1-1 TRBV7-3 - - TGTGCCAGCAGCTCGGGACAGAACACTGAAGCTTTCTTT CASSSGQNTEAFF
TRBJ1-1 TRBV15 TRBD1 - TGTGCCACCAGCAGAGCCCTCGGGACAGCTGAAGCTTTCTTT CATSRALGTAEAFF
TRBJ2-1 TRBV5-1 - - TGCGCCAGCAGCTTGACCGGGTTCGGCTCCTACAATGAGCAGTTCTTC CASSLTGFGSYNEQFF
TRBJ2-7 TRBV15 - - TGTGCCACCAGCAGCCGAGTTACGGGACTGGCCTACGAGCAGTACTTC CATSSRVTGLAYEQYF
TRBJ2-7 TRBV28 TRBD2 few TGTGCCAGCAGTTTATCACTAGCGGGGGCCTACGAGCAGTACTTC CASSLSLAGAYEQYF
TRBJ2-1 TRBV4-1 - few TGCGCCAGCAGCCAATTAGTCAATTTTGACAATGAGCAGTTCTTC CASSQLVNFDNEQFF
TRBJ2-7 TRBV27 - - TGTGCCAGCAGTTCCCTAGCGATGAGGTACGAGCAGTACTTC CASSSLAMRYEQYF
TRBJ1-1 TRBV15 TRBD1 - TGTGCCACCAGCAGGGACAGGGTCCCGAACACTGAAGCTTTCTTT CATSRDRVPNTEAFF
TRBJ1-1 TRBV18 TRBD1 - TGTGCCAGCTCAGTGGACAGGGGGGACACTGAAGCTTTCTTT CASSVDRGDTEAFF
TRBJ1-4 TRBV6-6 - - TGTGCCGGAGGGAGTTATGAAAAACTGTTTTTT CAGGSYEKLFF
TRBJ1-1 TRBV11-2 - - TGTGCCAGCAGCTTAGGTCGGGGGGATGAAGCTTTCTTT CASSLGRGDEAFF
TRBJ2-3 TRBV28 - - TGTGCCAGCGGGGGGGAGGGGGCAGATACGCAGTATTTT CASGGEGADTQYF
TRBJ2-5 TRBV6-6 - - TGTGCCAGCAGTTCTGAAGAGACCCAGTACTTC CASSSEETQYF
TRBJ2-1 TRBV5-1 - - TGCGCCAGCAGCTTGGGCAGTCATGAGCAGTTCTTC CASSLGSHEQFF
TRBJ1-6 TRBV7-2 - - TGTGCCAGCAGCTTAAGAGTGAGCTCCTATAATTCACCCCTCCACTTT CASSLRVSSYNSPLHF
TRBJ1-1 TRBV29-1 - - TGCAGCTCAAATTGGGGCAGTAACACTGAAGCTTTCTTT CSSNWGSNTEAFF
TRBJ1-5 TRBV19 - - TGTGCCAGTAGTGGCCCGATATGGCCCCAGCATTTT CASSGPIWPQHF
TRBJ2-7 TRBV28 - - TGTGCCAGCAGTTTACCTAAGCGGCCACCTTACGAGCAGTACTTC CASSLPKRPPYEQYF